This T cell receptor beta chain is from a study of T cell responses to AZD1222 COVID-19 vaccine. Assay used: immunoSEQ multiplex PCR; TCRdb lists only in-frame clones, some missing. This table holds 100,000 to 140,000 clones, 70% to 90% found once. This clone has only one observation. The antigen is not known. Per the germline V gene, CDR1 is MDHEN and CDR2 is SYDVKM. Trimming cost V 11 bases and J 3 bases, with 14 bases left between them. This CDR3 contains 13 residues. Broader study findings: Repertoires were sampled only after the peak T cell response. White British ancestry dominated among donors, who included more females, and clonal diversity was possibly underestimated. CD4 TCRs covered the whole spike, strongest at regions 160-218 and 743-854. At study baseline, merely five or six AZD1222 recipients were seropositive.

This material consisted of peripheral blood, taken 28 days after the second AZD1222 dose. The chain recombines TRBV28 with TRBJ1-5; possible D gene TRBD1, 5 bases. This receptor was identified in an adult who received the AZD1222 COVID-19 vaccine. CDR3: CAGTTDHNQPQHF. CDR3 nucleotide sequence: TGTGCCGGAACGACAGATCACAATCAGCCCCAGCATTTT.